This T cell receptor beta chain was obtained from a study of blood T cell repertoires in COVID-19. Generated by immunoSEQ multiplex PCR, the TCRdb table keeps only in-frame clones and is missing some. The sample has approximately 68,000 clones, 88% seen once. This receptor was taken from a man between 65 and 85 years old with active or convalescent COVID-19. Specimen: peripheral blood.

The DNA of the CDR3 is TGTGCCAGCAGTGAAACCGGGGGGGTCTATGGCTACACCTTC. Its protein product is CASSETGGVYGYTF. The V gene is TRBV6-1, the J gene TRBJ1-2; TRBD1 is a possible D gene (5 bases). This CDR3 comprises 14 residues. Germline V gene lookup returns CDR1 MNHNS and CDR2 SASEGT. Trimming took off 2 bases at V and 4 bases at J, with 11 bases between the two ends.